Below, one T cell receptor beta chain is given with its context. Its antigen is undetermined. Germline CDR1 reads SGDLS; CDR2 reads YYNGEE. Trimming took 0 bases from V and 6 from J, leaving 10 bases between them. CDR3 length equals 14 residues. These data belong to a study of OX40 agonist ivuxolimab in advanced cancers. General study results and limits: On average, a greater number of expanded clones characterised CD8+ T cells relative to CD4+. The CD4+ and CD8+ T cells in the blood had expanded clonally by week 6 at 0.1 to 3.0 mg/kg.

Profiling relied on immunoSEQ multiplex PCR, and the TCRdb table lists in-frame clones only, not all of them. The sample comprises some 33,000 clones, around nine tenths of which are singletons, and roughly 29% rests with the top ten. Baseline was the first blood sampling point, followed by cycle 4 day 1 and cycle 7 day 1. This clonotype originated in an adult with an advanced solid tumor such as melanoma, head and neck, liver or kidney cancer. J is TRBJ2-1 and V is TRBV9; D possibly corresponds to TRBD1 (5 bases). Sequenced here: CD4+ or CD8+ T cells sorted from blood, sampled in a trial of the OX40 agonist ivuxolimab. The CDR3 loop reads CASSVARGFNEQFF. In nucleotides, the CDR3 is TGTGCCAGCAGCGTAGCTAGGGGATTCAATGAGCAGTTCTTC.